This T cell receptor beta chain appears in the sequencing data of a study of cytomegalovirus exposure and HLA in healthy donors. Study-wide background: The roughly 120 million unique TCR beta sequences, from about 190 million T cells, were found by an earlier analysis. In terms of ancestry, the Caucasian-associated cluster contained roughly four fifths of the approximately 400 genotyped donors.

The CDR3 has 17 residues. With V trimmed by 5 bases and J by 6 bases, 12 bases remained unmatched. Per germline, CDR1 SGHRS and CDR2 YFSETQ. This PCR relied on a set of 60 Vbeta primers and 13 Jbeta primers. Assay: immunoSEQ multiplex PCR; the TCRdb copy retains only in-frame clones and omits some. Of about 280,000 clones in the sample, about 87% are singletons; the top ten hold around 2.1%. The sequenced material came from PBMCs. The clonotype originates from a woman younger than 35 in good health and CMV-seronegative. The chain is built from TRBV5-1 and TRBJ2-1; 12 bases match TRBD1. CDR3 in DNA: TGCGCCAGCAGGTTAGACCGGGGACAGGGGGCTGTCAATGAGCAGTTCTTC. Translating gives CASRLDRGQGAVNEQFF.